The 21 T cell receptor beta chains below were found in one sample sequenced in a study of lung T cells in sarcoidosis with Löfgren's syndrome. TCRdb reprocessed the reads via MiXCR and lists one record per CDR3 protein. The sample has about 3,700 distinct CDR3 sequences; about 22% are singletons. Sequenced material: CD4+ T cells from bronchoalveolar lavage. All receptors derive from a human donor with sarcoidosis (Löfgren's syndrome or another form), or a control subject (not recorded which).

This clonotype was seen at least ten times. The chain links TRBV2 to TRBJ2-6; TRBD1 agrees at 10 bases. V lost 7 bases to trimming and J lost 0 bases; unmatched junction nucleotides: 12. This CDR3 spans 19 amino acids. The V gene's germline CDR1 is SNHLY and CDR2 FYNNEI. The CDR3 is CASKAPGTGAHSGANVLTF. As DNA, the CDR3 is TGTGCCAGCAAGGCCCCCGGGACAGGGGCCCACTCTGGGGCCAACGTCCTGACTTTC.

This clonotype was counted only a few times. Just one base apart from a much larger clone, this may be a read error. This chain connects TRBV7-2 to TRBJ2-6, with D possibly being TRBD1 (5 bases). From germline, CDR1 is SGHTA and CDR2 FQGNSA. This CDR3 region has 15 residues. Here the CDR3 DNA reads TGTGCCAGCAGCTCCTACAGCCCTGGGGCCAACGACCTGACTTTC. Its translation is CASSSYSPGANDLTF.

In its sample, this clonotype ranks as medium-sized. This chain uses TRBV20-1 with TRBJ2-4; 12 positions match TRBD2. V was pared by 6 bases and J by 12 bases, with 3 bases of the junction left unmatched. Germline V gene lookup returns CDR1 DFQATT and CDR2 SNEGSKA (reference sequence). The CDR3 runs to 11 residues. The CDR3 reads CSAGTSGPQYF. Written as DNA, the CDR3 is TGCAGTGCCGGGACTAGCGGGCCTCAGTACTTC.

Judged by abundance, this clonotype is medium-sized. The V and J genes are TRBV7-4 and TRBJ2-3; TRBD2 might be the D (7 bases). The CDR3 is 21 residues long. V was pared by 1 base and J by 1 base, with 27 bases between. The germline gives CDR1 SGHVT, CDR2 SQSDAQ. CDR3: CASSLEDQSSEGGRGTDTQYF. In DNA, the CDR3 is TGTGCCAGCAGCTTAGAGGATCAGAGCTCTGAGGGGGGGCGTGGCACAGATACGCAGTATTTT.

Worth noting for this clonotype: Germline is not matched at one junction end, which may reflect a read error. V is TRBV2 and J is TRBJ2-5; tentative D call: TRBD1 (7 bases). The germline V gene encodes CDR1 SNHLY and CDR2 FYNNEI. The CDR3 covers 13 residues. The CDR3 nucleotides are TGCGCCAGCGCGCGGGACAGCCAAGAGACCCAGTACTTC. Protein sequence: CASARDSQETQYF.

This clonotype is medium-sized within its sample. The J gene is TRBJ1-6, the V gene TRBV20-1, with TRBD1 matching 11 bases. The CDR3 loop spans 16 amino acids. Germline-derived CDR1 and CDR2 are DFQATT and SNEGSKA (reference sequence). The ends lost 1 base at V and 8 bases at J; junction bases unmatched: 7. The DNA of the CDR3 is TGCAGTGCTAGAGGTCCCGGGACAGGGGGGGATTCACCCCTCCACTTT. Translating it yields CSARGPGTGGDSPLHF.

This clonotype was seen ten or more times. The CDR3 protein is CASSQDGGTGELFF. CDR3 sequence (DNA): TGTGCCAGCAGCCAAGACGGGGGCACCGGGGAGCTGTTTTTT. The V gene is TRBV3-1, the J gene TRBJ2-2; a weak D match, TRBD2 (6 bases). The CDR3 extends over 14 amino acids. Germline V gene sequence: CDR1 LGHDT, CDR2 YNNKEL (reference sequence). V was trimmed by 0 bases and J by 4 bases, leaving 6 bases between them.

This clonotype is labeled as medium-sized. This CDR3 reads CASRAEVSGNTIYF. Here the CDR3 DNA reads TGTGCCAGCAGGGCCGAAGTCTCTGGAAACACCATATATTTT. This sequence joins TRBV2 and TRBJ1-3; D gene uncertain. The V gene lost 6 bases and the J gene lost 0 bases, with 9 bases spanning the gap. The CDR3 is 14 amino acids. Germline values: CDR1 SNHLY, CDR2 FYNNEI.

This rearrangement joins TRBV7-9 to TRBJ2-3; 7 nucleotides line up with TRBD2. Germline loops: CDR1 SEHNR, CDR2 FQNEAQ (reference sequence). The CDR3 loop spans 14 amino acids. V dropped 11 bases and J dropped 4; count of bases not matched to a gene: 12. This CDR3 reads CARGPAGWADTQYF. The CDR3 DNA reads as TGTGCCCGCGGCCCAGCGGGATGGGCAGATACGCAGTATTTT.

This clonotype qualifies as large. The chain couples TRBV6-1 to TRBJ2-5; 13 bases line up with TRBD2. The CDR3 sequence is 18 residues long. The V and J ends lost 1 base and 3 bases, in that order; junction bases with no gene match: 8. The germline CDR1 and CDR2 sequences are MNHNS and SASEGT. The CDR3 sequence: CASSEGSGLAGIKETQYF. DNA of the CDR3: TGTGCCAGCAGTGAAGGCTCGGGACTAGCGGGGATCAAAGAGACCCAGTACTTC.

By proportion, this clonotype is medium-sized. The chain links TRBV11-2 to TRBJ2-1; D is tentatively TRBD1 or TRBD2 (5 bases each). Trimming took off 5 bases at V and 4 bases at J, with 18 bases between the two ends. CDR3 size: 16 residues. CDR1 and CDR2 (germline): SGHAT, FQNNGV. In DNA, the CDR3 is TGTGCCAGCAGCCAGTCCTTTGGGACCGTTTACAATGAGCAGTTCTTC. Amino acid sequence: CASSQSFGTVYNEQFF.

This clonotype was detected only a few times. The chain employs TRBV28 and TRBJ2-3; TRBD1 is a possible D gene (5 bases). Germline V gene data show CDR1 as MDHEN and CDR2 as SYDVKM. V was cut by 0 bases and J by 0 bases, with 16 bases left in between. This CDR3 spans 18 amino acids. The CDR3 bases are TGTGCCAGCAGTTTATGCCTCGTGCCAGGGCATAGCACAGATACGCAGTATTTT. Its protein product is CASSLCLVPGHSTDTQYF.

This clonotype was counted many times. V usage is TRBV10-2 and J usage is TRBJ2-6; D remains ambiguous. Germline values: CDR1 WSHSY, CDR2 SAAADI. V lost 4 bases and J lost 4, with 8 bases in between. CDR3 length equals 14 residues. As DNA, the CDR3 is TGCGCCAGCAGTGGGATATCCGGGGCCAACGTCCTGACTTTC. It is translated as CASSGISGANVLTF.

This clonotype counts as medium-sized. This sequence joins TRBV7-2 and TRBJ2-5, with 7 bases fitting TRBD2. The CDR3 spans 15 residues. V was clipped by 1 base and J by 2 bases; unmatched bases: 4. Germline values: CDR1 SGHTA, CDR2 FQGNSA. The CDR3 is CASSLGGGGQETQYF. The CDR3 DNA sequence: TGTGCCAGCAGCTTAGGAGGCGGGGGTCAAGAGACCCAGTACTTC.

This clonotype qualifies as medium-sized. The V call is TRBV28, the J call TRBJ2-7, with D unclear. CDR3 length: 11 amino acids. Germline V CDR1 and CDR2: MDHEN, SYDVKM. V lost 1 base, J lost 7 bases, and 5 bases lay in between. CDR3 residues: CASSLSREQYV. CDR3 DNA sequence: TGTGCCAGCAGTTTATCGCGGGAGCAGTACGTC.

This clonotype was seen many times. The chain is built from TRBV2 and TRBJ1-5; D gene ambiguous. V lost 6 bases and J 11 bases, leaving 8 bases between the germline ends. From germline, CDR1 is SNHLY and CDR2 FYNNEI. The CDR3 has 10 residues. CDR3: CASSGPSQHF. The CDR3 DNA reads TGTGCCAGCAGCGGACCGTCCCAGCATTTT. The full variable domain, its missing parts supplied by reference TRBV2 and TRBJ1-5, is EPEVTQTPSHQVTQMGQEVILRCVPISNHLYFYWYRQILGQKVEFLVSFYNNEISEKSEIFDDQFSVERPDGSNFTLKIRSTKLEDSAMYFCASSGPSQHFGDGTRLSIL.

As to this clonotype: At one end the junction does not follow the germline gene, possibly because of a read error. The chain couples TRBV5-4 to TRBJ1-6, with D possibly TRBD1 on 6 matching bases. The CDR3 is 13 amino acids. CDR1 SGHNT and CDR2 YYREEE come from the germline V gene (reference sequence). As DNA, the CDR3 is TGTGCCAGCACCTCAGGGGCCTCGTCACTCCTCTACTTT. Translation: CASTSGASSLLYF.

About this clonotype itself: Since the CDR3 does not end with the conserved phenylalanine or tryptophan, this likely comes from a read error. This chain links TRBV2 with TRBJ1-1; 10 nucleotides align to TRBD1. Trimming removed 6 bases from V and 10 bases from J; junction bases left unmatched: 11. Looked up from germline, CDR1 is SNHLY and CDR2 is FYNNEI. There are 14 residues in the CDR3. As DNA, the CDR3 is TGTGCCAGCAGGGCCGGGACAGGGGAGCGTGGAGCTTTCTGT. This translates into CASRAGTGERGAFC.

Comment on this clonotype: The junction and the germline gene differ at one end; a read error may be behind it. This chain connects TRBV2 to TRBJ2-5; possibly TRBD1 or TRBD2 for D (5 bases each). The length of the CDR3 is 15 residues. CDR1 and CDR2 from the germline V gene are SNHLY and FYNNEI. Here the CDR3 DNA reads TGTGCCAGCAGTGAAGAGGGGACCCCGCGAGAGGCCCAGCACTTC. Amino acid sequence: CASSEEGTPREAQHF.

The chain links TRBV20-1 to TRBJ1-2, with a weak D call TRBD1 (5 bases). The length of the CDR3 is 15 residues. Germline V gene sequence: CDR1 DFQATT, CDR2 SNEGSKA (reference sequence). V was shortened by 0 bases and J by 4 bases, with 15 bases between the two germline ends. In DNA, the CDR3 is TGCAGTGCTAGAGAGGTGGGGACGGAGGCCTATGGCTACACCTTC. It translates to CSAREVGTEAYGYTF.

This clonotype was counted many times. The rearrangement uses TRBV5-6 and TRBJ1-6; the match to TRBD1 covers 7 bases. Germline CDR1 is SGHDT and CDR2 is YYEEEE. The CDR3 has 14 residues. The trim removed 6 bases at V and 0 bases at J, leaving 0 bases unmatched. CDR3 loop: CASKGASYNSPLHF. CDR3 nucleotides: TGTGCCAGCAAGGGGGCCTCCTATAATTCACCCCTCCACTTT. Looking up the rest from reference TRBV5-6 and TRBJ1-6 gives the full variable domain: DAGVTQSPTHLIKTRGQQVTLRCSPKSGHDTVSWYQQALGQGPQFIFQYYEEEERQRGNFPDRFSGHQFPNYSSELNVNALLLGDSALYLCASKGASYNSPLHFGNGTRLTVT.